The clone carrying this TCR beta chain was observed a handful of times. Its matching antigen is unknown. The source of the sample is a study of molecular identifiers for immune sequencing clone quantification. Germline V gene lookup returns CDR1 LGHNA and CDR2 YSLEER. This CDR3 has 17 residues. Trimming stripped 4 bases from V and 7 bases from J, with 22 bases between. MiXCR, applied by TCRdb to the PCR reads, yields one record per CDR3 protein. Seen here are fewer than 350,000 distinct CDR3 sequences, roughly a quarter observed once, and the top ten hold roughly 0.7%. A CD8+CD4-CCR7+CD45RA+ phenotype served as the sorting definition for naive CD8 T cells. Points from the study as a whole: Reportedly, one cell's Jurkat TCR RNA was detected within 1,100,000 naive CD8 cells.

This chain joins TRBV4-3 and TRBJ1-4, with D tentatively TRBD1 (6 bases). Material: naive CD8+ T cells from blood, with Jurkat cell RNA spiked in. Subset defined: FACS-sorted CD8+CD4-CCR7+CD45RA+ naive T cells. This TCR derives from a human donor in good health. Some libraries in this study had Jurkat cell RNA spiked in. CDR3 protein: CASSRTAGAIPSEKLFF. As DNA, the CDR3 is TGCGCCAGCAGCCGAACGGCAGGGGCCATCCCTTCTGAAAAACTGTTTTTT.